The 30 T cell receptor beta chains in this list originate from one sample, sequenced in a study of regulatory and conventional T cells in RAG deficiency. TCRdb's copy holds only in-frame clones and misses some; the assay was immunoSEQ multiplex PCR. The top ten hold approximately 1% of the sample, which has 10,000 to 15,000 clones, 85% to 95% seen once. Blood CD4+ CD25-low CD127-high conventional T cells supplied the genomic DNA template. The same sample was also used in a study of regulatory T cells. According to that study: The primer mix had 52 TRBV and 13 TRBJ primers.

Sequencing input: CD4+ effector T cells sorted from blood. These receptors came from a human donor in good health.

This chain joins TRBV29-1 and TRBJ2-5, with D perhaps matching TRBD1 (5 bases). The CDR3 covers 12 residues. CDR1 and CDR2 (germline): SQVTM, ANQGSEA. V was shortened by 2 bases and J by 2 bases, with 6 bases between the two germline ends. The CDR3 DNA is TGCAGCGTTGAAAAGGGGCAAGAGACCCAGTACTTC. Translated, it gives CSVEKGQETQYF.

A few counts support this clone. The chain employs TRBV9 and TRBJ1-3, with TRBD1 matching 9 bases. The CDR3 totals 14 residues. Germline lookup yields CDR1 SGDLS and CDR2 YYNGEE. J lost 3 bases, V lost 3 bases, and 1 base had no gene match. CDR3 in DNA: TGTGCCAGCAGCGCGACAGGGGGTGGAAACACCATATATTTT. Amino acids: CASSATGGGNTIYF.

The chain has TRBV6-5 and TRBJ2-7; D is uncertain. The CDR3 loop spans 12 amino acids. Germline-derived CDR1 and CDR2 are MNHEY and SVGAGI. The V gene lost 7 bases and the J gene lost 4 bases, with 11 bases spanning the gap. CDR3 protein: CASNSGEYEQYF. DNA for the CDR3: TGTGCCAGCAATTCTGGAGAGTACGAGCAGTACTTC.

This CDR3 is CASTNSGVGELFF. The DNA for the CDR3 is TGTGCCAGCACCAATTCGGGGGTCGGGGAGCTGTTTTTT. The chain recombines TRBV9 with TRBJ2-2; D perhaps matches TRBD2 (6 bases). V lost 6 bases to trimming and J lost 7 bases, with 13 bases between them. There are 13 residues in the CDR3. Germline V gene lookup returns CDR1 SGDLS and CDR2 YYNGEE.

CDR3 region: CASSKDSQETQYF. The CDR3 nucleotides are TGCGCCAGCAGTAAGGACTCCCAAGAGACCCAGTACTTC. This rearrangement joins TRBV10-1 to TRBJ2-5, with D possibly TRBD2 on 5 matching bases. V lost 5 bases and J lost 1, with 8 bases in between. This CDR3 contains 13 residues. Germline CDR1 WNHNN, CDR2 SYGVQD (reference sequence).

The CDR3 DNA reads TGTGCCAGTAGTACGGAGGCCCCCTCCGATACGCAGTATTTT. The encoded protein is CASSTEAPSDTQYF. The chain carries TRBV19 and TRBJ2-3, with D possibly being TRBD2 (5 bases). Germline CDR1 LNHDA, CDR2 SQIVND (reference sequence). V was trimmed by 4 bases and J by 6 bases, leaving 14 bases between them. CDR3 length: 14 residues.

CDR3 coding DNA: TGTGCCAGCAGCTTTCGAGCGGGACTTAACTACAATGAGCAGTTCTTC. Translated, it gives CASSFRAGLNYNEQFF. The chain carries TRBV7-9 and TRBJ2-1, with 7 bases fitting TRBD2. V gave up 3 bases and J gave up 3 bases; unmatched junction bases: 8. CDR1 and CDR2 from the germline V gene are SEHNR and FQNEAQ (reference sequence). The CDR3 sequence is 16 residues long.

The V call is TRBV12-5, the J call TRBJ1-2; a possible D gene is TRBD1 (6 bases). This CDR3 spans 14 amino acids. Germline-derived CDR1 and CDR2 are LGHNT and FRNRAP. Trimming stripped 1 base from V and 5 bases from J, with 11 bases between. The CDR3 nucleotides are TGTGCTAGTGGTTTGGACCTACAGGGATATGGCTACACCTTC. Translated: CASGLDLQGYGYTF.

This clone was seen more than once but under ten times. V usage is TRBV6-7 and J usage is TRBJ2-1; 8 bases line up with TRBD2. TRBV6-7 is an ORF; its function is uncertain. Trimming cost V 0 bases and J 4 bases; bases outside gene matches: 11. CDR3 length equals 18 residues. CDR3 bases: TGTGCCAGCAGTTACTCGTTTGGTACGGGAGGGCCTTACAATGAGCAGTTCTTC. Translation gives CASSYSFGTGGPYNEQFF.

The chain recombines TRBV6-1 with TRBJ2-7; 10 nucleotides match TRBD2. In germline, CDR1 is MNHNS, CDR2 SASEGT. The CDR3 length is 14 residues. J gave up 3 bases and V 7 bases, and 6 bases lay outside the gene matches. CDR3 DNA sequence: TGTGCCAGCACATGGGCTAGCGGGAGCTACGAGCAGTACTTC. It yields the protein CASTWASGSYEQYF.

The chain recombines TRBV19 with TRBJ2-5; 11 bases align to TRBD1. V trimming: 4 bases; J trimming: 1 base; junction bases outside the gene matches: 2. This CDR3 is 15 amino acids long. The V gene's germline CDR1 is LNHDA and CDR2 SQIVND (reference sequence). CDR3: CASSTGTGGQETQYF. DNA for the CDR3: TGTGCCAGTAGTACCGGGACAGGGGGCCAAGAGACCCAGTACTTC. Combining the CDR3 with reference TRBV19 and TRBJ2-5 gives the whole variable domain DGGITQSPKYLFRKEGQNVTLSCEQNLNHDAMYWYRQDPGQGLRLIYYSQIVNDFQKGDIAEGYSVSREKKESFPLTVTSAQKNPTAFYLCASSTGTGGQETQYFGPGTRLLVL.

CDR3 nucleotide sequence: TGTGCCAGTATACCGGGACTAGGAGACAATGAGCAGTTCTTC. Encoded protein: CASIPGLGDNEQFF. The V gene is TRBV19, the J gene TRBJ2-1; 8 bases map to TRBD2. The CDR3 runs to 14 residues. Germline V gene lookup returns CDR1 LNHDA and CDR2 SQIVND (reference sequence). V trimming: 7 bases; J trimming: 5 bases; junction bases outside the gene matches: 7.

This chain connects TRBV5-1 to TRBJ2-7; 7 bases match TRBD1. The CDR3 has 14 amino acids. The germline CDR1 and CDR2 sequences are SGHRS and YFSETQ. The V gene end was trimmed by 4 bases and the J gene end by 4 bases; junction bases not matched to a gene: 8. The CDR3 loop is CASSRRQGPYEQYF. For the CDR3, the DNA is TGCGCCAGCAGCCGTCGACAGGGTCCTTACGAGCAGTACTTC.

The chain carries TRBV28 and TRBJ1-2; D is ambiguous. The CDR3 totals 12 residues. Looked up from germline, CDR1 is MDHEN and CDR2 is SYDVKM. Trimming took 8 bases from V and 4 from J, leaving 11 bases between them. The CDR3 spells CASRDGLYGYTF. The CDR3 region has the DNA TGTGCCAGCCGTGACGGACTCTATGGCTACACCTTC.

This sequence joins TRBV28 and TRBJ1-2; D not resolved. The length of the CDR3 is 12 residues. The germline gives CDR1 MDHEN, CDR2 SYDVKM. Trimming removed 10 bases at V and 4 bases at J, with 13 bases between. The CDR3 is CAIEDESYGYTF. The CDR3 DNA follows: TGTGCCATCGAGGACGAATCCTATGGCTACACCTTC.

This CDR3 is CSVRQGERYEQYF. For the CDR3, the DNA is TGCAGCGTCCGACAGGGAGAGAGGTACGAGCAGTACTTC. The chain combines TRBV29-1 with TRBJ2-7; TRBD1 agrees at 7 bases. This CDR3 is built from 13 residues. Germline assignment: CDR1 SQVTM and CDR2 ANQGSEA. The V segment lost 6 bases and the J segment 4 bases; nucleotides outside the gene matches: 9.

The chain employs TRBV5-1 and TRBJ2-2; 12 bases are shared with TRBD2. Germline values: CDR1 SGHRS, CDR2 YFSETQ. J gave up 6 bases and V 0 bases, and 3 bases lay outside the gene matches. The CDR3 is made up of 16 amino acids. The CDR3 DNA sequence: TGCGCCAGCAGCTTGGCCCCTAGCGGGGGGGCCGGGGAGCTGTTTTTT. It codes for CASSLAPSGGAGELFF.

The chain has TRBV5-5 and TRBJ2-3, with 9 bases matching TRBD2. Per the germline V gene, CDR1 is SGHKS and CDR2 is YYEKEE (reference sequence). The CDR3 runs to 16 residues. V dropped 5 bases and J dropped 3; count of bases not matched to a gene: 10. Written as DNA, the CDR3 is TGTGCCAGCAGGTACGGCGGGGGGGCTTGGACAGATACGCAGTATTTT. It encodes CASRYGGGAWTDTQYF.

The chain is built from TRBV15 and TRBJ1-5; D might be TRBD1 (6 bases). The CDR3 runs to 18 residues. Germline loops: CDR1 LNHNV, CDR2 YYDKDF (reference sequence). The germline V and J ends were trimmed by 5 bases and 2 bases, with 22 bases remaining between them. The CDR3 nucleotides are TGTGCCACCAGCGGATCGACAGGTCCCAGTTGGGGCAATCAGCCCCAGCATTTT. This encodes CATSGSTGPSWGNQPQHF.

J is TRBJ1-6 and V is TRBV23-1; perhaps TRBD1 as D (6 bases). Being an ORF, TRBV23-1 has a function that is uncertain. The CDR3 length is 17 residues. Trimming stripped 0 bases from V and 6 bases from J, with 15 bases between. This chain's CDR3 is CASSQSSRAGVNSPLHF. CDR3 DNA: TGCGCCAGCAGTCAATCGTCTAGGGCAGGGGTTAATTCACCCCTCCACTTT.

The chain carries TRBV30 and TRBJ1-4; TRBD1 matches at 12 bases. V lost 6 bases and J lost 4; bases outside the gene matches: 6. This CDR3 has 15 amino acids. Germline V CDR1 and CDR2: GTSNPN, SVGIG (reference sequence). The CDR3 sequence: CACRDRGHNNEKLFF. In nucleotides, the CDR3 is TGTGCCTGCCGGGACAGGGGGCACAATAATGAAAAACTGTTTTTT.

The chain employs TRBV11-3 and TRBJ1-4; the D is unclear. The CDR3 has 12 amino acids. Trimming cost V 6 bases and J 7 bases, with 9 bases left between them. In germline, CDR1 is SGHNT, CDR2 YENEEA. In DNA form, the CDR3 reads TGTGCCAGCAGTCGGAGCGGTGAAAAACTGTTTTTT. Translated, it gives CASSRSGEKLFF.

This clone was detected a few times. V and J are TRBV9 and TRBJ1-3; the match to TRBD1 covers 8 bases. Germline V lookup: CDR1 SGDLS, CDR2 YYNGEE. The CDR3 runs 15 residues. Trimming cost V 4 bases and J 1 base; bases outside gene matches: 4. The CDR3 loop is CASSTQGDSGNTIYF. In nucleotides, the CDR3 is TGTGCCAGCAGCACACAGGGGGATTCTGGAAACACCATATATTTT. The complete variable domain, with remaining parts taken from reference TRBV9 and TRBJ1-3, reads DSGVTQTPKHLITATGQRVTLRCSPRSGDLSVYWYQQSLDQGLQFLIQYYNGEERAKGNILERFSAQQFPDLHSELNLSSLELGDSALYFCASSTQGDSGNTIYFGEGSWLTVV.

In DNA form, the CDR3 reads TGTGCCAGCTCACCACCGGGACACACAATGGGGGGCTACACCTTC. Its protein is CASSPPGHTMGGYTF. The genes are TRBV18 and TRBJ1-2; D might be TRBD1 (6 bases). This CDR3 region has 15 residues. V dropped 0 bases and J dropped 8 bases, with 16 bases sitting between them. Germline CDR1 and CDR2: KGHSH and LQKENI.

This clone appeared a single time. This chain uses TRBV19 with TRBJ2-1; D is unresolved. CDR1 LNHDA and CDR2 SQIVND come from the germline V gene (reference sequence). This CDR3 is built from 13 residues. Trimming cost V 10 bases and J 2 bases, with 12 bases left between them. The CDR3 DNA is TGTGCCACCGACGGTGACCCCTACAATGAGCAGTTCTTC. It yields the protein CATDGDPYNEQFF.

The DNA for the CDR3 is TGTGCCAGCAGTTACGTGAAATTCACTGAAGCTTTCTTT. It translates to CASSYVKFTEAFF. The rearrangement joins TRBV6-5 to TRBJ1-1; D is ambiguous. The CDR3 extends over 13 amino acids. The germline gives CDR1 MNHEY, CDR2 SVGAGI. Trimming took off 2 bases at V and 4 bases at J, with 8 bases between the two ends.

The chain links TRBV6-5 to TRBJ1-2; tentatively, D is TRBD1 (6 bases). This CDR3 comprises 16 residues. In germline, CDR1 is MNHEY, CDR2 SVGAGI. The V and J ends lost 4 bases and 5 bases respectively, with 20 bases between them. In nucleotides, the CDR3 is TGTGCCAGCAGTTTCGCCCGCCGCAGGGGCTCTTATGGCTACACCTTC. Its protein product is CASSFARRRGSYGYTF.

This chain uses TRBV11-1 with TRBJ2-7, with D tentatively TRBD2 (5 bases). The CDR3 consists of 16 residues. Trimming pared 2 bases from V and 6 bases from J, leaving 20 bases between. Germline loops: CDR1 SGHAT, CDR2 FQDESV (reference sequence). The DNA for the CDR3 is TGTGCCAGCAGCTTACATCGTCGGGGATATCTAGGCGAGCAGTACTTC. Encoded protein: CASSLHRRGYLGEQYF.

This chain uses TRBV6-1 with TRBJ1-6, with 7 bases aligning to TRBD1. V trimming: 4 bases; J trimming: 9 bases; junction bases outside the gene matches: 9. Germline V gene sequence: CDR1 MNHNS, CDR2 SASEGT. There are 15 residues in the CDR3. For the CDR3, the DNA is TGTGCCAGCAGTGCAGACAGGGTGGTTAGTTCACCCCTCCACTTT. Amino acids: CASSADRVVSSPLHF.

The chain combines TRBV19 with TRBJ2-1, with 10 bases aligning to TRBD1. The junction had 8 bases not matched to a gene; V was cut back by 3 bases and J by 6 bases. The V gene's germline CDR1 is LNHDA and CDR2 SQIVND (reference sequence). There are 16 residues in the CDR3. The CDR3 sequence: CASSIIGTGVGNEQFF. The CDR3 DNA sequence: TGTGCCAGTAGTATTATCGGGACAGGGGTAGGCAATGAGCAGTTCTTC. Drawing the rest from reference TRBV19 and TRBJ2-1, the complete variable domain is DGGITQSPKYLFRKEGQNVTLSCEQNLNHDAMYWYRQDPGQGLRLIYYSQIVNDFQKGDIAEGYSVSREKKESFPLTVTSAQKNPTAFYLCASSIIGTGVGNEQFFGPGTRLTVL.